This passage covers 28 T cell receptor beta chains from one sample sequenced in a study of blood T cell repertoires in COVID-19. Profiled with immunoSEQ multiplex PCR; TCRdb holds only in-frame clones, not every one. The sample includes about 140,000 clones, 80% to 90% of them seen just once. Material for sequencing was peripheral blood. These receptors originate from a man aged 60 to 69 with active or convalescent COVID-19.

The gene calls are TRBV7-9 and TRBJ2-3; 10 bases align to TRBD1. CDR1 is SEHNR, CDR2 FQNEAQ, per germline (reference sequence). CDR3 length: 16 amino acids. Trimming at V came to 1 base and at J to 0 bases, leaving 1 base not matched to a gene. The CDR3 sequence: CASSLGDRGSTDTQYF. Written as DNA, the CDR3 is TGTGCCAGCAGCTTAGGGGACAGGGGAAGCACAGATACGCAGTATTTT.

The CDR3 protein is CASSLSSYEQYF. The CDR3 DNA is TGTGCCAGCAGCCTTAGCTCCTACGAGCAGTACTTC. V usage is TRBV3-1 (or the pseudogene TRBV3-2) and J usage is TRBJ2-7; D gene ambiguous. CDR3 length equals 12 residues. Germline V lookup: CDR1 LGHDT, CDR2 YNNKEL (reference sequence). The V end was cut by 4 bases, the J end by 0 bases, with 4 bases between.

J is TRBJ1-4 and V is TRBV18, with 9 bases lining up with TRBD1. The CDR3 runs 17 residues. V gave up 3 bases and J gave up 5 bases; unmatched junction bases: 10. CDR1 and CDR2 from the germline V gene are KGHSH and LQKENI. CDR3 in DNA: TGTGCCAGCTCACCCTTCGGGGTGGGGACAGGGAATGAAAAACTGTTTTTT. The encoded protein is CASSPFGVGTGNEKLFF.

This clone showed up just a few times. This chain connects TRBV19 to TRBJ1-2, with no clear D. Trimming removed 6 bases at V and 1 base at J, with 9 bases between. CDR1 is LNHDA, CDR2 SQIVND, per germline (reference sequence). The CDR3 extends over 13 amino acids. The CDR3 sequence is CASRDTDNYGYTF. The CDR3 nucleotides read TGTGCCAGTAGAGACACGGATAACTATGGCTACACCTTC.

The rearrangement links TRBV7-6 to TRBJ2-1; TRBD2 aligns across 8 bases. The CDR3 loop spans 15 amino acids. CDR1 is SGHVS, CDR2 FNYEAQ, per germline. The ends lost 4 bases at V and 5 bases at J; junction bases unmatched: 7. The CDR3 is CASSSALLADNEQFF. CDR3 nucleotide sequence: TGTGCCAGCAGCTCCGCCCTACTAGCGGACAATGAGCAGTTCTTC.

V and J are TRBV2 and TRBJ1-2; TRBD1 agrees at 7 bases. Germline assignment: CDR1 SNHLY and CDR2 FYNNEI. The CDR3 spans 11 residues. The V and J ends lost 0 bases and 13 bases, in that order; junction bases with no gene match: 2. The chain's CDR3 is CASSEATGSTF. CDR3 sequence (DNA): TGTGCCAGCAGTGAAGCGACAGGGTCCACCTTC.

Concerning this clone: This sample also contains other DNA sequences that code for the same CDR3. CDR3 in DNA: TGTGCCATCAGCGAAGGGGTGGTCACTGAAGCTTTCTTT. Translation: CAISEGVVTEAFF. The V call is TRBV10-3, the J call TRBJ1-1; TRBD1 is a possible D gene (5 bases). Germline V lookup: CDR1 ENHRY, CDR2 SYGVKD. V was pared by 6 bases and J by 4 bases, with 12 bases between. The CDR3 is made up of 13 amino acids.

This chain joins TRBV12-5 and TRBJ2-1, with 11 positions matching TRBD1. The CDR3 sequence is 15 residues long. V lost 6 bases to trimming and J lost 5 bases; unmatched junction nucleotides: 6. The germline V gene has CDR1 LGHNT and CDR2 FRNRAP. The CDR3 region is CASGNRDRGDNEQFF. CDR3 bases: TGTGCTAGTGGCAACCGGGACAGGGGGGACAATGAGCAGTTCTTC.

V usage is TRBV28 and J usage is TRBJ1-1; D is unresolved. The V end lost 3 bases, the J end lost 4 bases, and 12 bases lay between the germline ends. The germline CDR1 and CDR2 sequences are MDHEN and SYDVKM. This CDR3 has 14 amino acids. The CDR3 DNA is TGTGCCAGCAGTTTCCCTTTAACAGTCACTGAAGCTTTCTTT. This sequence encodes CASSFPLTVTEAFF.

This chain connects TRBV19 to TRBJ2-7, with D perhaps TRBD2 (6 bases). Per germline, CDR1 LNHDA and CDR2 SQIVND (reference sequence). The V end was cut by 5 bases, the J end by 4 bases, with 15 bases between. There are 14 residues in the CDR3. The DNA of the CDR3 is TGTGCCAGTAGTCGGGGACTTCTTAATTACGAGCAGTACTTC. Translation: CASSRGLLNYEQYF.

This sequence joins TRBV5-1 and TRBJ2-2; D remains ambiguous. The V gene lost 5 bases and the J gene lost 3 bases, with 11 bases spanning the gap. CDR1 and CDR2 from the germline V gene are SGHRS and YFSETQ. This CDR3 is 14 amino acids long. The CDR3 sequence is CASRETVYTGELFF. In DNA form, the CDR3 reads TGCGCCAGCAGGGAGACGGTGTACACCGGGGAGCTGTTTTTT.

The rearrangement links TRBV28 to TRBJ1-2; 9 nucleotides align to TRBD1. This CDR3 is built from 15 residues. Trimming removed 7 bases from V and 4 bases from J; junction bases left unmatched: 10. Germline V gene sequence: CDR1 MDHEN, CDR2 SYDVKM. CDR3 in DNA: TGTGCCAGCACCTCCGGGTCGGACAGGGGCTATGGCTACACCTTC. This encodes CASTSGSDRGYGYTF.

Turning to this clone: Within the sample, other DNA sequences also encode this same CDR3. The V and J genes are TRBV6-2 or TRBV6-3 and TRBJ1-5; 8 positions match TRBD1. Germline trimming cut 6 bases from V and 1 base from J; bases unmatched to any gene: 2. The CDR3 is 14 residues long. CDR1 MNHEY and CDR2 SVGEGT come from the germline V gene. The CDR3 is CASSRQGSNQPQHF. DNA for the CDR3: TGTGCCAGCAGCAGACAGGGGAGCAATCAGCCCCAGCATTTT.

The chain recombines TRBV5-4 with TRBJ2-2, with 12 bases aligning to TRBD1. This CDR3 region has 16 residues. The V and J ends lost 1 base and 8 bases, in that order; junction bases with no gene match: 6. The germline gives CDR1 SGHNT, CDR2 YYREEE (reference sequence). Here the CDR3 reads CASSLFGTGGPGELFF. The CDR3 nucleotides read TGTGCCAGCAGCTTGTTTGGGACAGGGGGCCCGGGGGAGCTGTTTTTT.

This clone was recorded only once. The V gene is TRBV19, the J gene TRBJ1-2, with 11 bases that match TRBD1. The V segment lost 9 bases and the J segment 2 bases; nucleotides outside the gene matches: 2. This CDR3 has 13 amino acids. Germline V CDR1 and CDR2: LNHDA, SQIVND (reference sequence). CDR3 DNA: TGTGCCAGCGGGACAGGGGGAAACTATGGCTACACCTTC. It translates to CASGTGGNYGYTF. Using reference TRBV19 and TRBJ1-2 for the parts outside the CDR3, the full variable domain is DGGITQSPKYLFRKEGQNVTLSCEQNLNHDAMYWYRQDPGQGLRLIYYSQIVNDFQKGDIAEGYSVSREKKESFPLTVTSAQKNPTAFYLCASGTGGNYGYTFGSGTRLTVV.

The V call is TRBV11-2, the J call TRBJ1-2, with 7 bases that match TRBD1. Germline assignment: CDR1 SGHAT and CDR2 FQNNGV. CDR3 size: 12 residues. J gave up 6 bases and V 5 bases, and 3 bases lay outside the gene matches. CDR3 sequence (DNA): TGTGCCAGCAGCCCCCAGGGGGATGGCTACACCTTC. Residues: CASSPQGDGYTF.

The J gene is TRBJ2-1, the V gene TRBV5-8, with TRBD2 matching over 9 bases. This CDR3 contains 15 residues. The trim removed 0 bases at V and 9 bases at J, leaving 7 bases unmatched. The germline V gene has CDR1 SGHTS and CDR2 YDEGEE. The CDR3 region is CASSLAGSGRFEQFF. CDR3 nucleotides: TGTGCCAGCAGCTTGGCAGGTAGCGGGAGATTTGAGCAGTTCTTC.

This sequence joins TRBV11-3 and TRBJ2-1, with a possible D match to TRBD1 (6 bases). The V end lost 5 bases, the J end lost 7 bases, and 9 bases lay between the germline ends. The CDR3 sequence is 12 residues long. The germline CDR1 and CDR2 sequences are SGHNT and YENEEA. CDR3 region: CASSRTANEQFF. CDR3 DNA: TGTGCCAGCAGCAGGACAGCAAATGAGCAGTTCTTC.

This clone has only one observation. CDR3 sequence: CATSRDLGSEQYF. In DNA form, the CDR3 reads TGTGCCACCAGCAGAGATCTGGGGAGCGAGCAGTACTTC. This chain links TRBV15 with TRBJ2-7; possible D gene TRBD2, 5 bases. Trimming pared 0 bases from V and 6 bases from J, leaving 9 bases between. This CDR3 has 13 amino acids. CDR1 is LNHNV, CDR2 YYDKDF, per germline (reference sequence).

Ten or more counts support this clone. This chain connects TRBV15 to TRBJ1-6; 7 nucleotides line up with TRBD1. The CDR3 totals 15 residues. Germline V gene lookup returns CDR1 LNHNV and CDR2 YYDKDF (reference sequence). Trimming cost V 8 bases and J 9 bases; bases outside gene matches: 13. The CDR3 reads CATGIDRALGSPLHF. The CDR3 nucleotides are TGTGCCACCGGGATAGACAGGGCTCTAGGTTCACCCCTCCACTTT.

V and J are TRBV6-5 and TRBJ2-1; 9 bases are a match to TRBD1. This CDR3 spans 15 amino acids. V lost 6 bases, J lost 2 bases, and 5 bases stayed unmatched. The germline CDR1 and CDR2 sequences are MNHEY and SVGAGI. The CDR3 DNA follows: TGTGCCAGCAGGTCTACAGGGGGCCCCTACAATGAGCAGTTCTTC. Its translation: CASRSTGGPYNEQFF.

The rearrangement links TRBV7-3 to TRBJ2-7; weak D call: TRBD1 (7 bases). The CDR3 loop spans 15 amino acids. The ends were cut back, 2 bases at V and 0 bases at J, with 11 bases in the middle. Germline lookup yields CDR1 SGHTA and CDR2 FQGTGA. CDR3 nucleotides: TGTGCCAGCAGCTTACAGGGGGGAGCCTCCTACGAGCAGTACTTC. It specifies CASSLQGGASYEQYF.

This sequence joins TRBV10-1 and TRBJ2-7; D is unclear. This CDR3 is 12 amino acids long. Germline V lookup: CDR1 WNHNN, CDR2 SYGVQD (reference sequence). Trimming removed 2 bases at V and 3 bases at J, with 5 bases between. The CDR3: CASSEPGYEQYF. CDR3 coding DNA: TGCGCCAGCAGTGAGCCCGGCTACGAGCAGTACTTC.

The genes are TRBV5-6 and TRBJ2-7, with 7 bases that match TRBD2. Germline V gene sequence: CDR1 SGHDT, CDR2 YYEEEE. The CDR3 is 13 amino acids. With V trimmed by 8 bases and J by 2 bases, 7 bases remained unmatched. The CDR3 is CASAREAPYEQYF. In DNA form, the CDR3 reads TGTGCCAGTGCACGGGAGGCCCCCTACGAGCAGTACTTC.

The chain joins TRBV5-4 to TRBJ2-3, with D maybe TRBD2 (6 bases). Deletions cut 3 bases from V and 1 base from J, with 15 bases between. This CDR3 comprises 16 residues. Germline V lookup: CDR1 SGHNT, CDR2 YYREEE (reference sequence). The CDR3 nucleotides are TGTGCCAGCAGCTGGGGGGTGGGGTCTGGCACAGATACGCAGTATTTT. Its translation: CASSWGVGSGTDTQYF.

This sequence joins TRBV5-4 and TRBJ2-2; no clear D gene. The CDR3 extends over 15 amino acids. Looked up from germline, CDR1 is SGHNT and CDR2 is YYREEE (reference sequence). V dropped 0 bases and J dropped 4 bases, with 10 bases sitting between them. In DNA form, the CDR3 reads TGTGCCAGCAGCTTGGGTAACAGAGCCACCGGGGAGCTGTTTTTT. Translating it yields CASSLGNRATGELFF.

V usage is TRBV5-4 and J usage is TRBJ1-2; unclear D gene. Looked up from germline, CDR1 is SGHNT and CDR2 is YYREEE (reference sequence). This CDR3 has 16 residues. The ends were cut back, 0 bases at V and 1 base at J, with 13 bases in the middle. In nucleotides, the CDR3 is TGTGCCAGCAGCTTGGCAGCGGTACGAGGTAACTATGGCTACACCTTC. It translates to CASSLAAVRGNYGYTF.

V usage is TRBV7-2 and J usage is TRBJ1-6; 7 bases align to TRBD1. The CDR3 spans 16 residues. Germline V gene sequence: CDR1 SGHTA, CDR2 FQGNSA. Losses at the gene ends were 4 bases for V and 1 base for J; bases not matched to a gene: 4. The CDR3 DNA reads TGTGCCAGCAGCTCTAGACAGGGATCCTATAATTCACCCCTCCACTTT. Its translation: CASSSRQGSYNSPLHF.